The 26 T cell receptor beta chains in this list originate from one sample, sequenced in a study of CD8 T cells in ankylosing spondylitis (TCRdb year 2017). The library relied on 5' RACE. The instrument given in TCRdb is Illumina HiSeq 2500. TCRdb passed the public sequencing reads through fastp at Q25 and MiXCR, retaining productive beta sequences. Merged by CDR3 protein, the rows form single entries marked with the most common genes and DNA. The sample data list some 71,000 distinct CDR3 sequences, and about 5.7% of these were observed just once. Around 2.2% of the sample is taken by the ten largest. Specimen: blood, either unsorted or a sorted T cell fraction (not recorded which). The receptors were sampled from a male donor with ankylosing spondylitis or in good health (not recorded which).

This clonotype has at least ten counts. The CDR3 loop is CASSLSSPGRGDYNEQFF. CDR3 DNA: TGCGCCAGCAGCTTGAGCAGCCCGGGGCGGGGGGATTACAATGAGCAGTTCTTC. The chain couples TRBV5-1 to TRBJ2-1; TRBD2 aligns across 8 bases. The V gene end was trimmed by 1 base and the J gene end by 4 bases; junction bases not matched to a gene: 13. Per germline, CDR1 SGHRS and CDR2 YFSETQ. The CDR3 consists of 18 residues.

This clonotype appeared many times. The rearrangement joins TRBV27 to TRBJ2-3, with D maybe TRBD2 (5 bases). The CDR3 has 11 residues. The ends were cut back, 10 bases at V and 9 bases at J, with 14 bases in the middle. Germline V gene lookup returns CDR1 MNHEY and CDR2 SMNVEV (reference sequence). The CDR3 loop reads CATGPLATQYF. In DNA form, the CDR3 reads TGTGCCACCGGCCCTCTAGCAACGCAGTATTTT.

The sample holds many counts of this clonotype. The chain employs TRBV4-2 and TRBJ1-5; TRBD1 is a possible D gene (5 bases). The CDR3 extends over 16 amino acids. Germline V gene sequence: CDR1 LGHNA, CDR2 YNFKEQ. V was clipped by 3 bases and J by 3 bases, with 15 bases between them. The CDR3 loop is CASSQGRPDPNQPQHF. The CDR3 DNA sequence: TGTGCCAGCAGCCAGGGACGCCCGGACCCCAATCAGCCCCAGCATTTT.

The chain employs TRBV7-9 and TRBJ1-1, with D possibly TRBD1 on 5 matching bases. The V end was cut by 1 base, the J end by 2 bases, with 8 bases between. Looked up from germline, CDR1 is SEHNR and CDR2 is FQNEAQ (reference sequence). CDR3 length: 14 amino acids. The CDR3 DNA follows: TGTGCCAGCAGCTTAGGGGGCAGAAACACTGAAGCTTTCTTT. Protein: CASSLGGRNTEAFF.

This clonotype was seen many times. The rearrangement joins TRBV5-1 to TRBJ2-5; no clear D gene. Germline V CDR1 and CDR2: SGHRS, YFSETQ. V was pared by 4 bases and J by 5 bases, with 18 bases between. This CDR3 contains 15 residues. The DNA of the CDR3 is TGCGCCAGCAGCACGGACGGATCCTCCACCGAGACCCAGTACTTC. It codes for CASSTDGSSTETQYF. Drawing the rest from reference TRBV5-1 and TRBJ2-5, the complete variable domain is KAGVTQTPRYLIKTRGQQVTLSCSPISGHRSVSWYQQTPGQGLQFLFEYFSETQRNKGNFPGRFSGRQFSNSRSEMNVSTLELGDSALYLCASSTDGSSTETQYFGPGTRLLVL.

This clonotype was counted at least ten times. This rearrangement joins TRBV9 to TRBJ2-2; 9 bases are shared with TRBD2. Germline V gives CDR1 SGDLS, CDR2 YYNGEE. After removal of 0 bases from V and 3 bases from J, the junction contained 12 bases not matched to a gene. The CDR3 spans 19 residues. In DNA, the CDR3 is TGTGCCAGCAGCGTAGGGGAGGCGGGGGGGTCTCGGTACACCGGGGAGCTGTTTTTT. It codes for CASSVGEAGGSRYTGELFF.

This chain joins TRBV5-4 and TRBJ2-7; 9 bases fit TRBD1. The V segment lost 4 bases and the J segment 3 bases; nucleotides outside the gene matches: 2. Germline-derived CDR1 and CDR2 are SGHNT and YYREEE (reference sequence). This CDR3 is built from 13 residues. CDR3 DNA: TGTGCCAGCAGCACGGGACAGGGCTACGAGCAGTACTTC. Encoded protein: CASSTGQGYEQYF.

The V call is TRBV7-8, the J call TRBJ1-5, with D perhaps matching TRBD1 (6 bases). V lost 5 bases, J lost 6 bases, and 17 bases lay in between. Germline CDR1 and CDR2: SGHVS and FQNEAQ. The CDR3 totals 15 residues. CDR3 DNA: TGTGCCAGCAGCCTAGGAAGGGGGGACGGTCAGCCCCAGCATTTT. It yields the protein CASSLGRGDGQPQHF.

This clonotype was recorded at least ten times. Here the CDR3 reads CASSPEGGGGLGTDTQYF. DNA for the CDR3: TGCGCCAGCAGCCCGGAGGGGGGCGGGGGACTCGGCACAGATACGCAGTATTTT. V is TRBV5-1 and J is TRBJ2-3; tentatively, D is TRBD2 (7 bases). V was shortened by 4 bases and J by 1 base, with 22 bases between the two germline ends. This CDR3 contains 18 residues. Germline CDR1 and CDR2: SGHRS and YFSETQ.

Ten or more counts support this clonotype. The V call is TRBV19, the J call TRBJ2-7, with 9 bases matching TRBD2. The V and J ends lost 6 bases and 3 bases, in that order; junction bases with no gene match: 6. This CDR3 has 14 residues. Germline CDR1 is LNHDA and CDR2 is SQIVND (reference sequence). The DNA for the CDR3 is TGTGCCAGTAGCCCGACTAGCGGATACTACGAGCAGTACTTC. It translates to CASSPTSGYYEQYF.

This clonotype qualifies as medium-sized. The chain carries TRBV29-1 and TRBJ1-1; no definite D call. This CDR3 spans 13 amino acids. Per germline, CDR1 SQVTM and CDR2 ANQGSEA. Trimming pared 4 bases from V and 0 bases from J, leaving 9 bases between. CDR3: CSVGLAMNTEAFF. The DNA of the CDR3 is TGCAGCGTTGGCCTCGCTATGAACACTGAAGCTTTCTTT.

This clonotype was detected many times. This chain joins TRBV28 and TRBJ2-4; TRBD2 is a possible D gene (5 bases). Germline V gene data show CDR1 as MDHEN and CDR2 as SYDVKM. CDR3 length: 12 residues. Trimming took off 2 bases at V and 14 bases at J, with 13 bases between the two ends. The CDR3 DNA sequence: TGTGCCAGCAGTTTAGGATCGGACTCTGAGTACTTC. The encoded protein is CASSLGSDSEYF. Supplemented by reference TRBV28 and TRBJ2-4, the full variable domain reads DVKVTQSSRYLVKRTGEKVFLECVQDMDHENMFWYRQDPGLGLRLIYFSYDVKMKEKGDIPEGYSVSREKKERFSLILESASTNQTSMYLCASSLGSDSEYFGAGTRLSVL.

The table lists this clonotype with many counts. The chain uses TRBV25-1 and TRBJ2-1; no reliable D call. The germline CDR1 and CDR2 sequences are MGHDK and SYGVNS. The CDR3 consists of 12 residues. The V and J ends lost 5 bases and 7 bases respectively, with 9 bases between them. CDR3 protein: CASSTILNEQFF. The DNA for the CDR3 is TGTGCCAGCAGTACCATACTAAATGAGCAGTTCTTC.

Many counts were recorded for this clonotype. J is TRBJ2-5 and V is TRBV5-1; D not certain. The CDR3 is made up of 13 amino acids. CDR1 is SGHRS, CDR2 YFSETQ, per germline. Deletions cut 0 bases from V and 5 bases from J, with 8 bases between. CDR3: CASSLGDAETQYF. In DNA form, the CDR3 reads TGCGCCAGCAGCTTGGGAGATGCGGAGACCCAGTACTTC.

This clonotype appeared many times. The chain carries TRBV10-1 and TRBJ2-7; TRBD1 matches 9 bases. The germline CDR1 and CDR2 sequences are WNHNN and SYGVQD (reference sequence). V was clipped by 0 bases and J by 0 bases; unmatched bases: 3. The CDR3 extends over 16 amino acids. CDR3 protein: CASSESWGQGSYEQYF. As DNA, the CDR3 is TGCGCCAGCAGTGAGTCGTGGGGACAGGGCTCCTACGAGCAGTACTTC.

This clonotype was recorded at least ten times. The V call is TRBV18, the J call TRBJ1-1, with 9 bases fitting TRBD1. CDR1 is KGHSH and CDR2 is LQKENI in the germline V gene. The trim removed 1 base at V and 0 bases at J, leaving 3 bases unmatched. The CDR3 is 16 residues long. The CDR3 sequence is CASSPQQGAMNTEAFF. Here the CDR3 DNA reads TGTGCCAGCTCACCACAACAGGGGGCCATGAACACTGAAGCTTTCTTT.

This clonotype came up many times. The DNA for the CDR3 is TGTGCCAGCAGGACTCCTTGGGGACAGAACAATGAGCAGTTCTTC. Its translation: CASRTPWGQNNEQFF. J is TRBJ2-1 and V is TRBV7-8, with TRBD1 matching over 7 bases. V was clipped by 6 bases and J by 5 bases; unmatched bases: 10. This CDR3 is built from 15 residues. Germline loops: CDR1 SGHVS, CDR2 FQNEAQ. The whole variable domain, filled in from reference TRBV7-8 and TRBJ2-1, reads GAGVSQSPRYKVAKRGQDVALRCDPISGHVSLFWYQQALGQGPEFLTYFQNEAQLDKSGLPSDRFFAERPEGSVSTLKIQRTQQEDSAVYLCASRTPWGQNNEQFFGPGTRLTVL.

This clonotype was recorded at least ten times. The chain couples TRBV7-6 to TRBJ1-1; D is ambiguous. The CDR3 is made up of 16 amino acids. The germline V and J ends were trimmed by 1 base and 0 bases, with 12 bases remaining between them. Per the germline V gene, CDR1 is SGHVS and CDR2 is FNYEAQ. This CDR3 is CASSLETLGMNTEAFF. CDR3 coding DNA: TGTGCCAGCAGCTTAGAAACGCTCGGGATGAACACTGAAGCTTTCTTT.

There are many counts of this clonotype. CDR3 in amino acids: CASSSGDGTNTGELFF. CDR3 nucleotide sequence: TGTGCCAGTTCATCTGGCGACGGGACAAACACCGGGGAGCTGTTTTTT. J is TRBJ2-2 and V is TRBV6-1; perhaps TRBD1 as D (6 bases). Germline CDR1 is MNHNS and CDR2 is SASEGT. The V end lost 9 bases, the J end lost 2 bases, and 19 bases lay between the germline ends. The CDR3 is made up of 16 amino acids.

A remark on this clonotype: One end of the junction does not line up with germline, which may come from a read error. The chain uses TRBV10-3 and TRBJ2-1; D unresolved. Germline lookup yields CDR1 ENHRY and CDR2 SYGVKD. The CDR3 length is 11 residues. The DNA for the CDR3 is TGTGCCATCAGTGACCTCAATGAGCAGCTCTTC. Translated, it gives CAISDLNEQLF.

This clonotype was found many times. The rearrangement uses TRBV4-2 and TRBJ2-1; TRBD2 matches at 8 bases. Germline V gene sequence: CDR1 LGHNA, CDR2 YNFKEQ. This CDR3 region has 17 residues. J gave up 4 bases and V 0 bases, and 8 bases lay outside the gene matches. In DNA, the CDR3 is TGTGCCAGCAGCCAAGATACAGCGGGGGCACCTTACAATGAGCAGTTCTTC. Its protein product is CASSQDTAGAPYNEQFF.

This clonotype was seen ten or more times. The chain couples TRBV4-1 to TRBJ2-3; TRBD2 might be the D (5 bases). The CDR3 loop spans 17 amino acids. The V gene's germline CDR1 is MGHRA and CDR2 YSYEKL. Trimming removed 0 bases at V and 2 bases at J, with 15 bases between. CDR3 sequence: CASSQDEESGLTDTQYF. The CDR3 bases are TGCGCCAGCAGCCAAGATGAGGAGAGCGGACTCACAGATACGCAGTATTTT.

This clonotype was observed many times. The chain combines TRBV20-1 with TRBJ2-2; TRBD1 agrees at 9 bases. The CDR3 is 16 amino acids. CDR1 and CDR2 (germline): DFQATT, SNEGSKA (reference sequence). With V trimmed by 5 bases and J by 4 bases, 11 bases remained unmatched. In nucleotides, the CDR3 is TGCAGTGCTCTTCAACTTGAACAGGGGGCCACCGGGGAGCTGTTTTTT. Residues: CSALQLEQGATGELFF.

This chain joins TRBV11-2 and TRBJ1-2, with TRBD1 matching 9 bases. After removal of 5 bases from V and 3 bases from J, the junction contained 1 base not matched to a gene. The CDR3 covers 13 residues. The germline gives CDR1 SGHAT, CDR2 FQNNGV. CDR3 sequence reads: CASSRQGDYGYTF. The CDR3 DNA follows: TGTGCCAGCAGCCGACAGGGGGACTATGGCTACACCTTC.

This clonotype has at least ten counts. The V call is TRBV12-3 or TRBV12-4, the J call TRBJ2-3, with D perhaps matching TRBD1 (5 bases). This CDR3 comprises 14 residues. V was shortened by 6 bases and J by 0 bases, with 10 bases between the two germline ends. The CDR3 here is CASRTDTSTDTQYF. CDR3 sequence (DNA): TGTGCCAGCAGAACGGACACTAGCACAGATACGCAGTATTTT.

The sample holds many counts of this clonotype. The chain carries TRBV19 and TRBJ1-6, with 10 bases matching TRBD1. Germline V gene sequence: CDR1 LNHDA, CDR2 SQIVND (reference sequence). V lost 6 bases, J lost 9 bases, and 8 bases stayed unmatched. The CDR3 is made up of 15 amino acids. CDR3 loop: CASRSGTGVTSPLHF. For the CDR3, the DNA is TGTGCCAGTAGAAGCGGGACAGGGGTTACTTCACCCCTCCACTTT. Drawing the rest from reference TRBV19 and TRBJ1-6, the complete variable domain is DGGITQSPKYLFRKEGQNVTLSCEQNLNHDAMYWYRQDPGQGLRLIYYSQIVNDFQKGDIAEGYSVSREKKESFPLTVTSAQKNPTAFYLCASRSGTGVTSPLHFGNGTRLTVT.